A selection of T cell receptor beta chains follows, all from one sample in a study of CD8+CD57+ T cells in acquired aplastic anemia. MiXCR, run by TCRdb on the reads, gives a single entry per CDR3 protein. The sample has roughly 250,000 distinct CDR3 sequences; 65% to 90% are singletons. The source material was sorted CD4+, CD8+, or CD8+CD57+ T cells (not recorded which) from PBMCs. The receptor source for this set is a human donor with aplastic anemia. Each CDR3 is given with its conserved first and last residue. Fields, in order: V gene, J gene, clone size, CDR3 protein. Not all rows give a size; the values are once, few, many and, for expanded clones, a class.

TRBV7-9	TRBJ1-2	-	CASSAPSTVLYGYTF
TRBV15	TRBJ2-5	-	CATIRDTGQKTQYF
TRBV15	TRBJ2-1	-	CASSRAAGPAEQFF
TRBV12-3/TRBV12-4	TRBJ2-3	-	CASSPTTFTDTQYF
TRBV7-3	TRBJ2-3	once	CASTLGGGPATLYF
TRBV10-3	TRBJ2-7	few	CAIRKLPGIRSYEQYF
TRBV7-9	TRBJ1-1	once	CASSFERSGGTEDFF
TRBV5-5	TRBJ2-1	-	CASSFAGRLSSYNEQFF
TRBV10-3	TRBJ1-2	-	CAISASGGTASYGYTF
TRBV7-6	TRBJ1-2	once	CASSSNRGNSPLHTF
TRBV7-2	TRBJ1-1	-	CASSLGLKVDTEAFF
TRBV6-1	TRBJ1-1	many	CATEASRGTEAFF
TRBV11-3	TRBJ2-5	-	CASSLDRAQETQYF
TRBV7-8	TRBJ1-1	-	CASSGAGGPAEAFF
TRBV2	TRBJ1-1	-	CASSGVGAEKTEAFF
TRBV7-2	TRBJ2-7	-	CASSLVAAAYEQYF
TRBV13	TRBJ1-4	-	CASSSRGESVEYGYF
TRBV7-9	TRBJ2-3	-	CASSTRDRVVGPHF
TRBV5-1	TRBJ1-2	-	CASSRRTGLVYGYTF
TRBV7-2	TRBJ2-1	-	CASSLPRGGGGTQQFF
TRBV10-1	-	-	CASRGGGADEQYF
TRBV7-9	TRBJ2-1	-	CASSFQSSGGNDEQFF
TRBV7-9	TRBJ1-1	-	CASSLAGSDGADVFF